This T cell receptor (beta chain) came from a study of identical twins. Study results and limitations: The more abundant beta clonotypes in cord blood had fewer insertions, and memory repertoires did not show this.

This clonotype was observed a handful of times. The antigen is not known. TCRdb re-called the 5' RACE reads through MiXCR, storing one row per CDR3 protein. The table lists some 230,000 distinct CDR3 sequences, under 8.5% of them singletons, with roughly 15% in the top ten. These same records also appear under a second study, on T cells expressing NK-cell markers. In that study: Most of the eight sequenced donors were HCMV-seropositive; one was seronegative. Roughly six of the donors carried dominant NKG2C+ clonotypes that took up roughly 1.0-8% of their CD8+ T cells.

This sequence was found in a woman between 18 and 30 years old in good health. Sequenced sample: CD8+ T cells sorted from blood.

The CDR3 loop reads CASSQDRGPPYNEQFF. The DNA for the CDR3 is TGTGCCAGCAGCCAAGATAGGGGGCCTCCCTACAATGAGCAGTTCTTC. The chain combines TRBV3-1 with TRBJ2-1; 7 bases map to TRBD1. CDR3 length: 16 amino acids. The J segment lost 2 bases and the V segment lost 0 bases, leaving 4 bases of the junction unmatched. The germline gives CDR1 LGHDT, CDR2 YNNKEL (reference sequence).